The 10 T cell receptor beta chains below were found in one sample sequenced in a study of response to subunit inactivated influenza vaccine. TCRdb re-called the RT-PCR reads with MiXCR, one entry per CDR3 protein. The data contain 500,000 to 600,000 distinct CDR3 sequences, more than 15% of them singletons. This specimen consisted of CD4+ T cells sorted from PBMCs, obtained less than 30 months after vaccination. These TCRs come from a man between 50 and 75 years old who received an inactivated influenza vaccine.

This clonotype occurred a few times. V gene TRBV7-9 combines with J gene TRBJ2-7; 13 nucleotides align to TRBD2. This CDR3 has 15 amino acids. V lost 7 bases, J lost 6 bases, and 9 bases stayed unmatched. CDR1 and CDR2 from the germline V gene are SEHNR and FQNEAQ (reference sequence). CDR3: CASTIGLAGEFEQYF. CDR3 nucleotides: TGTGCCAGCACCATTGGACTAGCGGGAGAATTCGAGCAGTACTTC.

The chain has TRBV6-5 and TRBJ1-6, with D uncertain. The CDR3 has 15 amino acids. CDR1 and CDR2 from the germline V gene are MNHEY and SVGAGI. The V end lost 6 bases, the J end lost 6 bases, and 15 bases lay between the germline ends. The chain's CDR3 is CASRLDAGINSPLHF. For the CDR3, the DNA is TGTGCCAGCAGATTAGATGCGGGTATTAATTCACCCCTCCACTTT.

In this sample, this clonotype turned up a few times. The chain joins TRBV27 to TRBJ2-1; 14 positions agree with TRBD2. Losses at the gene ends were 4 bases for V and 9 bases for J; bases not matched to a gene: 20. CDR3 size: 20 residues. Germline values: CDR1 MNHEY, CDR2 SMNVEV (reference sequence). DNA for the CDR3: TGTGCCAGCAGTTCCCAGGCCTCCTCCTCGGGACTAGCGGGAGTAGGTGAGCAGTTCTTC. Translating it yields CASSSQASSSGLAGVGEQFF.

This clonotype was seen a handful of times. This chain connects TRBV29-1 to TRBJ1-1; D might be TRBD1 (6 bases). Trimming shortened V by 1 base and J by 4 bases, and 10 bases separated the two germline ends. CDR1 and CDR2 (germline): SQVTM, ANQGSEA. The CDR3 is 13 amino acids. This CDR3 reads CSVEGRGGTEAFF. CDR3 coding DNA: TGCAGCGTTGAAGGCAGGGGAGGCACTGAAGCTTTCTTT.

The chain is built from TRBV5-6 and TRBJ2-5; no clear D. CDR3 length: 14 amino acids. Germline V CDR1 and CDR2: SGHDT, YYEEEE. V lost 0 bases, J lost 4 bases, and 10 bases lay in between. In DNA, the CDR3 is TGTGCCAGCAGCTTGGTTGTCCTAGTAGAGACCCAGTACTTC. It specifies CASSLVVLVETQYF.

The chain uses TRBV2 and TRBJ2-5; D is uncertain. V was pared by 5 bases and J by 7 bases, with 11 bases between. CDR1 SNHLY and CDR2 FYNNEI come from the germline V gene. This CDR3 region has 12 residues. The CDR3 loop is CASSPRRGTQYF. In DNA form, the CDR3 reads TGTGCCAGCAGTCCCAGAAGAGGGACCCAGTACTTC.

The V gene is TRBV3-1, the J gene TRBJ1-4; TRBD1 aligns across 8 bases. V dropped 4 bases and J dropped 5; count of bases not matched to a gene: 6. Germline V gene lookup returns CDR1 LGHDT and CDR2 YNNKEL (reference sequence). The CDR3 runs to 15 residues. Written as DNA, the CDR3 is TGTGCCAGCAGCCTCGGGGGACAGGTGAATGAAAAACTGTTTTTT. Translation gives CASSLGGQVNEKLFF.

The chain has TRBV7-9 and TRBJ2-1; no firm D call. V lost 5 bases and J 0 bases, leaving 2 bases between the germline ends. The CDR3 consists of 12 residues. Germline V gene data show CDR1 as SEHNR and CDR2 as FQNEAQ (reference sequence). CDR3 loop: CASSTSYNEQFF. The CDR3 nucleotides are TGTGCCAGCAGCACCTCCTACAATGAGCAGTTCTTC.

This clonotype has more than one count but fewer than ten. This sequence joins TRBV29-1 and TRBJ2-7; 8 bases map to TRBD1. Trimming at V came to 4 bases and at J to 6 bases, leaving 5 bases not matched to a gene. CDR1 and CDR2 (germline): SQVTM, ANQGSEA. The CDR3 is made up of 12 amino acids. In DNA, the CDR3 is TGCAGCGTTGTGCAGGGGGCGGCCGAGCAGTACTTC. Residues: CSVVQGAAEQYF.

This clonotype came up many times. The chain couples TRBV20-1 to TRBJ2-2; D is perhaps TRBD1 or TRBD2 (5 bases each). Germline CDR1 reads DFQATT; CDR2 reads SNEGSKA (reference sequence). The CDR3 extends over 13 amino acids. CDR3 protein: CSARGPNTGELFF. CDR3 sequence (DNA): TGCAGCGCGAGGGGTCCGAACACCGGGGAGCTGTTTTTT.